A single sample is the source of the 30 T cell receptor beta chains below, sequenced in a study of a mutant IDH1 vaccine in newly diagnosed glioma. Time point noted: baseline, week 1 (first vaccination visit). The treatment here: pre-vaccination baseline after standard-of-care therapy. Using immunoSEQ multiplex PCR, the repertoire was profiled, and TCRdb retains in-frame clones only, with some absent. The top ten hold under 6% of the sample, which has about 63,000 clones, around 83% seen once. Sequenced material: peripheral blood mononuclear cells (PBMCs), taken from a glioma patient treated with radiotherapy, temozolomide or both. These receptor sequences come from a woman aged 18-35 years with glioma. Some clones in this sample may be carry-over from other donors' samples.

The chain employs TRBV6-1 and TRBJ1-6; D is perhaps TRBD1 (6 bases). Trimming removed 0 bases from V and 7 bases from J, with 16 bases in between. This CDR3 spans 17 amino acids. The germline CDR1 and CDR2 sequences are MNHNS and SASEGT. The CDR3 coding sequence is TGTGCCAGCAGTGAAGCGCTTTGGGGGCCCAGCAATTCACCCCTCCACTTT. It encodes CASSEALWGPSNSPLHF.

V and J are TRBV21-1 and TRBJ2-1; the table assigns TRBD1, which was not confirmed against the DNA. TRBV21-1 is flagged as a pseudogene. CDR3 length: 14 residues. The CDR3 sequence: CASSEWASYNEQFF. The CDR3 DNA reads as TGTGCCAGCAGCGAGTGGGCCTCCTACAATGAGCAGTTCTTC.

The V call is TRBV6-1, the J call TRBJ1-5; no clear D. V was shortened by 6 bases and J by 4 bases, with 13 bases between the two germline ends. The CDR3 sequence is 14 residues long. Germline V gene data show CDR1 as MNHNS and CDR2 as SASEGT. This CDR3 reads CASRPAEPNQPQHF. CDR3 nucleotide sequence: TGTGCCAGCAGGCCCGCGGAACCTAATCAGCCCCAGCATTTT.

The chain has TRBV19 and TRBJ2-7; D is possibly TRBD1 or TRBD2 (5 bases each). Germline CDR1 reads LNHDA; CDR2 reads SQIVND (reference sequence). The CDR3 loop spans 12 amino acids. Trimming stripped 8 bases from V and 2 bases from J, with 10 bases between. CDR3 amino acids: CASGGGAYEQYF. CDR3 in DNA: TGTGCCAGTGGTGGGGGAGCCTACGAGCAGTACTTC.

The chain recombines TRBV6-5 with TRBJ2-3, with a weak D call TRBD2 (6 bases). This CDR3 has 14 residues. Germline CDR1 and CDR2: MNHEY and SVGAGI. V shed 4 bases and J shed 2 bases, with 10 bases lying between them. In nucleotides, the CDR3 is TGTGCCAGCAGTTTGGGACTGCCCACAGATACGCAGTATTTT. Protein sequence: CASSLGLPTDTQYF.

This clone showed up just a few times. The chain has TRBV6-6 and TRBJ2-7; D might be TRBD1 (6 bases). Germline V lookup: CDR1 MNHNY, CDR2 SVGAGI (reference sequence). Trimming stripped 6 bases from V and 2 bases from J, with 17 bases between. There are 15 residues in the CDR3. The CDR3 DNA follows: TGTGCCAGCAGCCAAGCTCTAGACAGGACCTACGAGCAGTACTTC. Amino acids: CASSQALDRTYEQYF.

The rearrangement uses TRBV7-9 and TRBJ2-5; D ambiguous. Germline V lookup: CDR1 SEHNR, CDR2 FQNEAQ (reference sequence). The CDR3 is 11 amino acids. Trimming removed 5 bases at V and 5 bases at J, with 6 bases between. DNA for the CDR3: TGTGCCAGCAGCCCGCAGGAGACCCAGTACTTC. Its protein is CASSPQETQYF.

This chain connects TRBV25-1 to TRBJ1-2, with a possible D match to TRBD1 (6 bases). Trimming cost V 8 bases and J 5 bases, with 12 bases left between them. This CDR3 contains 12 residues. Germline V gene sequence: CDR1 MGHDK, CDR2 SYGVNS. The CDR3 loop reads CASRGHIYGYTF. CDR3 coding DNA: TGTGCCAGCCGGGGACACATTTATGGCTACACCTTC.

The V call is TRBV5-4, the J call TRBJ2-5, with TRBD2 matching 8 bases. This CDR3 has 15 residues. Germline values: CDR1 SGHNT, CDR2 YYREEE (reference sequence). V gave up 0 bases and J gave up 6 bases; unmatched junction bases: 7. For the CDR3, the DNA is TGTGCCAGCAGCTTGGCCAGCGGGGGTGTACAGACCCAGTACTTC. The encoded protein is CASSLASGGVQTQYF.

This clone was observed once. The chain couples TRBV6-5 to TRBJ2-5, with 9 bases that match TRBD2. The CDR3 runs 14 residues. With V trimmed by 2 bases and J by 7 bases, 5 bases remained unmatched. Germline CDR1 reads MNHEY; CDR2 reads SVGAGI. In nucleotides, the CDR3 is TGTGCCAGCAGTTACGCTAGCGGGGTCCGGACCCAGTACTTC. Translating gives CASSYASGVRTQYF.

V usage is TRBV30 and J usage is TRBJ2-1; maybe TRBD2 (5 bases). The CDR3 runs 15 residues. CDR1 is GTSNPN, CDR2 SVGIG, per germline (reference sequence). V was clipped by 6 bases and J by 1 base, with 16 bases between them. CDR3 in DNA: TGTGCCTGTGCCCACGGGAAAGAATCCTACAATGAGCAGTTCTTC. Translating gives CACAHGKESYNEQFF.

There are a few counts of this clone. This chain connects TRBV5-1 to TRBJ2-7, with D tentatively TRBD1 (6 bases). The germline gives CDR1 SGHRS, CDR2 YFSETQ. CDR3 length: 14 amino acids. The V gene lost 1 base and the J gene lost 2 bases, with 10 bases spanning the gap. CDR3 in amino acids: CASSLTTGPYEQYF. In DNA, the CDR3 is TGCGCCAGCAGCTTGACTACAGGGCCCTACGAGCAGTACTTC.

V gene TRBV11-2 combines with J gene TRBJ2-3; TRBD2 matches 10 bases. The CDR3 totals 15 residues. CDR1 SGHAT and CDR2 FQNNGV come from the germline V gene. V trimming: 2 bases; J trimming: 6 bases; junction bases outside the gene matches: 5. This CDR3 reads CASSLSRTSGDTQYF. Written as DNA, the CDR3 is TGTGCCAGCAGCTTATCCCGGACTAGCGGTGATACGCAGTATTTT.

This clone ranks as medium-sized. The V call is TRBV5-1, the J call TRBJ2-7, with D maybe TRBD1 (5 bases). CDR1 SGHRS and CDR2 YFSETQ come from the germline V gene. Trimming cost V 0 bases and J 8 bases, with 12 bases left between them. The CDR3 sequence is 13 residues long. CDR3 coding DNA: TGCGCCAGCAGCTTGGTCGTCCAGGGCAAGCAGTACTTC. It is translated as CASSLVVQGKQYF.

The chain employs TRBV6-5 and TRBJ2-7, with 9 bases matching TRBD1. After removal of 0 bases from V and 3 bases from J, the junction contained 6 bases not matched to a gene. In germline, CDR1 is MNHEY, CDR2 SVGAGI. CDR3 length: 16 residues. In DNA, the CDR3 is TGTGCCAGCAGTTACTCAGAGGGGACAGGGAACTACGAGCAGTACTTC. Residues: CASSYSEGTGNYEQYF.

The genes are TRBV6-1 and TRBJ1-1, with 8 bases identical to TRBD1. The V and J ends lost 6 bases and 1 base, in that order; junction bases with no gene match: 4. Germline CDR1 and CDR2: MNHNS and SASEGT. The CDR3 covers 14 residues. CDR3 in amino acids: CASRVQGGNTEAFF. DNA for the CDR3: TGTGCCAGCAGAGTACAGGGGGGGAACACTGAAGCTTTCTTT.

V usage is TRBV4-2 and J usage is TRBJ2-7; 7 nucleotides align to TRBD1. Germline V lookup: CDR1 LGHNA, CDR2 YNFKEQ. This CDR3 spans 15 amino acids. The V segment lost 4 bases and the J segment 1 base; nucleotides outside the gene matches: 7. This chain's CDR3 is CASSRETGLSYEQYF. CDR3 DNA sequence: TGTGCCAGCAGCCGAGAGACAGGGTTATCCTACGAGCAGTACTTC.

This sequence joins TRBV9 and TRBJ2-7; the match to TRBD1 covers 8 bases. The CDR3 is 14 residues long. V lost 0 bases, J lost 6 bases, and 5 bases stayed unmatched. Germline loops: CDR1 SGDLS, CDR2 YYNGEE. The CDR3 region is CASSVGQGAVEQYF. In DNA form, the CDR3 reads TGTGCCAGCAGCGTAGGGCAGGGGGCTGTCGAGCAGTACTTC.

The genes are TRBV5-5 and TRBJ1-4, with D uncertain. Germline CDR1 reads SGHKS; CDR2 reads YYEKEE (reference sequence). Trimming removed 1 base at V and 6 bases at J, with 10 bases between. This CDR3 is built from 14 residues. The CDR3 loop reads CASSLWAGDEKLFF. In DNA, the CDR3 is TGTGCCAGCAGCTTGTGGGCGGGAGATGAAAAACTGTTTTTT.

This chain joins TRBV6-5 and TRBJ1-5, with D maybe TRBD1 (5 bases). Deletions cut 7 bases from V and 7 bases from J, with 20 bases between. This CDR3 has 15 residues. Germline lookup yields CDR1 MNHEY and CDR2 SVGAGI. The CDR3 loop reads CASTPRGRGRQPQHF. CDR3 coding DNA: TGTGCCAGCACCCCCCGGGGGAGGGGTCGACAGCCCCAGCATTTT.

The chain carries TRBV7-9 and TRBJ1-1; weak D call: TRBD1 (5 bases). The CDR3 contains 14 residues. V lost 2 bases and J lost 5, with 12 bases in between. Germline-derived CDR1 and CDR2 are SEHNR and FQNEAQ (reference sequence). CDR3 in amino acids: CASSLQGLGTEAFF. CDR3 in DNA: TGTGCCAGCAGCTTACAGGGACTCGGAACTGAAGCTTTCTTT.

A few counts support this clone. The gene calls are TRBV2 and TRBJ1-1; TRBD1 matches at 8 bases. Germline V gene lookup returns CDR1 SNHLY and CDR2 FYNNEI. With V trimmed by 6 bases and J by 4 bases, 4 bases remained unmatched. CDR3 length: 13 residues. The CDR3: CASRFDRGTEAFF. DNA for the CDR3: TGTGCCAGCAGATTCGACAGGGGCACTGAAGCTTTCTTT.

The chain couples TRBV29-1 to TRBJ2-4; 7 positions match TRBD2. Trimming removed 0 bases from V and 15 bases from J; junction bases left unmatched: 8. Germline-derived CDR1 and CDR2 are SQVTM and ANQGSEA. This CDR3 is built from 12 residues. The CDR3 DNA is TGCAGCGTTGAAGATGGGGGGGTCGGTTCGTACTTC. Protein: CSVEDGGVGSYF.

The chain joins TRBV7-2 to TRBJ2-7; TRBD2 agrees at 13 bases. Germline V gene sequence: CDR1 SGHTA, CDR2 FQGNSA. With 1 base clipped from V and 3 bases from J, the junction kept 0 bases outside the gene matches. The CDR3 is made up of 15 amino acids. The CDR3 bases are TGTGCCAGCAGCTTAGGACTAGCGGGGGGCTACGAGCAGTACTTC. Protein sequence: CASSLGLAGGYEQYF.

The chain recombines TRBV7-9 with TRBJ2-3; no clear D. The CDR3 contains 14 residues. Germline V lookup: CDR1 SEHNR, CDR2 FQNEAQ (reference sequence). The V end lost 8 bases, the J end lost 4 bases, and 16 bases lay between the germline ends. The CDR3 bases are TGTGCCAGCGCTACTGAGCCTGGTCCAGATACGCAGTATTTT. This codes for CASATEPGPDTQYF.

The chain couples TRBV13 to TRBJ1-1; 8 bases line up with TRBD1. The V segment lost 6 bases and the J segment 8 bases; nucleotides outside the gene matches: 5. Germline assignment: CDR1 PRHDT and CDR2 FYEKMQ (reference sequence). The CDR3 loop spans 12 amino acids. CDR3 protein: CASSQGQGEAFF. The DNA of the CDR3 is TGTGCCAGCAGTCAAGGACAGGGAGAAGCTTTCTTT.

This clone was seen once. The chain couples TRBV5-5 to TRBJ2-7; TRBD2 aligns across 7 bases. The germline V gene encodes CDR1 SGHKS and CDR2 YYEKEE (reference sequence). The CDR3 is made up of 15 amino acids. V shed 2 bases and J 7 bases; nucleotides not matched to a gene: 12. CDR3 nucleotides: TGTGCCAGCAGCTTTGGCGGGAGTATAGGTGGAGAGCAGTACTTC. This translates into CASSFGGSIGGEQYF.

This chain uses TRBV5-1 with TRBJ2-2; 8 bases agree with TRBD1. Trimming cost V 4 bases and J 7 bases; bases outside gene matches: 6. CDR3 length equals 14 residues. Germline CDR1 SGHRS, CDR2 YFSETQ. The chain's CDR3 is CASSIGQGVGELFF. As DNA, the CDR3 is TGCGCCAGCAGCATAGGACAGGGTGTCGGGGAGCTGTTTTTT.

V is TRBV9 and J is TRBJ1-1; possible D gene TRBD1, 6 bases. This CDR3 is 15 amino acids long. Germline V CDR1 and CDR2: SGDLS, YYNGEE. V was clipped by 0 bases and J by 10 bases, with 19 bases between them. The CDR3 here is CASSVGLGAGEVAFF. CDR3 bases: TGTGCCAGCAGCGTAGGTTTAGGGGCAGGGGAAGTAGCTTTCTTT.

The chain recombines TRBV29-1 with TRBJ1-1, with 9 bases fitting TRBD1. The V gene end was trimmed by 7 bases and the J gene end by 4 bases; junction bases not matched to a gene: 4. Germline V gene sequence: CDR1 SQVTM, CDR2 ANQGSEA. CDR3 length equals 12 residues. As DNA, the CDR3 is TGCAGCGGGGGGACAGGGTTCACTGAAGCTTTCTTT. Its protein is CSGGTGFTEAFF.